These T cell receptor beta chains were read from a single sample in a study of T cells in localized non-small cell lung cancer. TCRdb's copy holds only in-frame clones and misses some; the assay was immunoSEQ multiplex PCR. The repertoire includes some 25,000 clones, 86% of them detected once, and approximately 14% sits in the top ten. The sequencing used peripheral blood, collected before any cancer treatment. The receptors originated from a female donor aged 60 or older with stage I lung adenocarcinoma. CDR3s include the opening cysteine and the closing phenylalanine or tryptophan. A D gene is named only where the DNA matches it firmly. Part of the rows lack a size; the others show once, few, many or a class for expanded clones.

j_gene,d_gene,abundance,v_gene,CDR3nt,CDR3aa
TRBJ1-2,.,.,TRBV11-3,TGTGCCAGCAGCTTAGCAACCTATGGCTACACCTTC,CASSLATYGYTF
TRBJ2-5,.,once,TRBV5-6,TGTGCCAGCAGCAAAACCTCGGGTTTAAACCAAGAGACCCAGTACTTC,CASSKTSGLNQETQYF
TRBJ2-1,.,.,TRBV5-1,TGCGCCAGCAGACTGGGGGAAGGGCGTCGAGCGAATGAGCAGTTCTTC,CASRLGEGRRANEQFF
TRBJ2-2,.,once,TRBV11-2,TGTGCCAGCGGGACATCGAACACCGGGGAGCTGTTTTTT,CASGTSNTGELFF
TRBJ2-2,TRBD1,.,TRBV28,TGTGCCAGCAGTTCGCCGGGACAGGGAAGGGCCGGGGAGCTGTTTTTT,CASSSPGQGRAGELFF
TRBJ2-7,TRBD1,.,TRBV5-8,TGTGCCAGCAGCTCCCGGGACAGGGGGATGTACGAGCAGTACTTC,CASSSRDRGMYEQYF
TRBJ1-6,TRBD1,.,TRBV10-3,TGTGCCATCAGCGAACGGACAGGGATCGATTCACCCCTCCACTTT,CAISERTGIDSPLHF
TRBJ2-3,TRBD1,.,TRBV18,TGTGCCAGCTCACGGAACAGGGGACCAAGCACAGATACGCAGTATTTT,CASSRNRGPSTDTQYF
TRBJ2-1,.,few,TRBV6-5,TGTGCCAGCAGGGACGGGAGCTCCTACAATGAGCAGTTCTTC,CASRDGSSYNEQFF
TRBJ2-2,.,.,TRBV7-3,TGTGCCAGCAGCTTATTCGGGAACACCGGGGAGCTGTTTTTT,CASSLFGNTGELFF
TRBJ1-3,.,.,TRBV5-5,TGTGCCAGCAGCTTATACGGTTCCGGAAACACCATATATTTT,CASSLYGSGNTIYF
TRBJ2-7,TRBD2,.,TRBV5-4,TGTGCCAGCAGCTTGGCCCTAGCGGAATCCTACGAGCAGTACTTC,CASSLALAESYEQYF
TRBJ1-5,.,.,TRBV18,TGTGCCAGCTCCCTTTTTAGTGATCAGCCCCAGCATTTT,CASSLFSDQPQHF